This T cell receptor beta chain is from a study of T-cell memory formation after mild COVID-19. Broader study findings: Among clones peaking at day 37 in the second wave, SARS-CoV-2 specificity remained unconfirmed. Clones shrinking from day 15 to 85 showed even CD4/CD8 mixes; later expanders tilted CD4+. Shrinking CD4+ clones were chiefly CM and EM; CD8+ ones were chiefly EMRA. The pre-infection memory compartment contained some responding clones, suggesting cross-reactive memory joined.

TCRdb passed the 5' RACE reads through MiXCR, listing each CDR3 protein once. The sample gives some 320,000 distinct CDR3 sequences, around an eighth of which show up once; about 21% is in the top ten. Ten or more counts support this clonotype. What it binds is unknown. The CDR3 totals 13 residues. Looked up from germline, CDR1 is SQVTM and CDR2 is ANQGSEA. The V end lost 6 bases, the J end lost 3 bases, and 12 bases lay between the germline ends. The chain is built from TRBV29-1 and TRBJ1-3, with no clear D. The source is a man aged 18 to 30 who had mild COVID-19 (a few samples of this study predate the infection). Cell type and time point are not known. Material: PBMCs or a T cell subset sorted from them (not recorded which). In DNA, the CDR3 is TGCAGCGTCATTCCCGATATTGGAAACACCATATATTTT. Protein: CSVIPDIGNTIYF.